These 2 T cell receptor beta chains originate from one sample sequenced in a study of Ad26.COV2.S vaccination and SARS-CoV-2 variants. The sample's treatment: around 19 received Ad26.COV2.S at low or high dose, single or two shots; five or six received placebo; per-sample allocation not given. Samples came from day 63 after the first vaccine or placebo injection. Profiled with immunoSEQ multiplex PCR; TCRdb holds only in-frame clones, not every one. The sample has a few hundred thousand clones, approximately 83% seen once. Sequenced material: peripheral blood, taken in a trial of Ad26.COV2.S vaccine versus placebo. Receptors originate from a person between 18 and 65 years old who received the Ad26.COV2.S COVID-19 vaccine or a placebo.

The V call is TRBV7-9, the J call TRBJ2-7, with 7 bases fitting TRBD2. J gave up 8 bases and V 1 base, and 8 bases lay outside the gene matches. Germline assignment: CDR1 SEHNR and CDR2 FQNEAQ (reference sequence). This CDR3 has 14 residues. The CDR3: CASSLEGAGLQQYF. For the CDR3, the DNA is TGTGCCAGCAGCTTAGAGGGAGCGGGGCTCCAGCAGTACTTC. The entire variable domain, with the rest obtained from reference TRBV7-9 and TRBJ2-7, is as follows: DTGVSQNPRHKITKRGQNVTFRCDPISEHNRLYWYRQTLGQGPEFLTYFQNEAQLEKSRLLSDRFSAERPKGSFSTLEIQRTEQGDSAMYLCASSLEGAGLQQYFGPGTRLTVT.

V and J are TRBV18 and TRBJ2-1; 7 nucleotides align to TRBD1. Per germline, CDR1 KGHSH and CDR2 LQKENI. The CDR3 is made up of 15 amino acids. The trim removed 8 bases at V and 2 bases at J, leaving 9 bases unmatched. The CDR3 DNA is TGTGCCAGCCGATACGCCGGGACAGCCTACAATGAGCAGTTCTTC. The encoded protein is CASRYAGTAYNEQFF. The full variable domain, in which reference TRBV18 and TRBJ2-1 provide the parts outside the CDR3, is NAGVMQNPRHLVRRRGQEARLRCSPMKGHSHVYWYRQLPEEGLKFMVYLQKENIIDESGMPKERFSAEFPKEGPSILRIQQVVRGDSAAYFCASRYAGTAYNEQFFGPGTRLTVL.